What follows are 24 T cell receptor beta chains derived from one specimen sequenced in a study of OX40 agonist ivuxolimab in advanced cancers. Using immunoSEQ multiplex PCR, the repertoire was profiled, and TCRdb retains in-frame clones only, with some absent. The sample has fewer than 70,000 clones, roughly 88% seen once. The starting material was CD4+ or CD8+ T cells sorted from blood, obtained in a trial of the OX40 agonist ivuxolimab. Receptor source: an adult with an advanced solid tumor such as melanoma, head and neck, liver or kidney cancer.

J is TRBJ1-2 and V is TRBV28, with 7 bases identical to TRBD1. V was clipped by 4 bases and J by 8 bases; unmatched bases: 13. The V gene's germline CDR1 is MDHEN and CDR2 SYDVKM. This CDR3 comprises 15 residues. The CDR3 nucleotides read TGTGCCAGCAGTTCACCCGGGACAGTTCTTTCCGGCTACACCTTC. Translation gives CASSSPGTVLSGYTF.

The V and J genes are TRBV27 and TRBJ1-4; D may be TRBD1 (5 bases). The V gene lost 5 bases and the J gene lost 6 bases, with 25 bases spanning the gap. CDR1 is MNHEY, CDR2 SMNVEV, per germline (reference sequence). This CDR3 is built from 18 residues. CDR3 sequence (DNA): TGTGCCAGCAGTCCGGTTACAGGTAATGAAAAGTCGGATGAAAAACTGTTTTTT. It codes for CASSPVTGNEKSDEKLFF.

The genes are TRBV18 and TRBJ1-3, with TRBD1 matching over 7 bases. After removal of 3 bases from V and 10 bases from J, the junction contained 6 bases not matched to a gene. CDR1 is KGHSH and CDR2 is LQKENI in the germline V gene. The CDR3 contains 13 residues. The CDR3 region is CASSPPQGGTIYF. The CDR3, as DNA: TGTGCCAGCTCACCGCCGCAGGGGGGTACCATATATTTT. The whole variable domain, remainder taken from reference TRBV18 and TRBJ1-3, is NAGVMQNPRHLVRRRGQEARLRCSPMKGHSHVYWYRQLPEEGLKFMVYLQKENIIDESGMPKERFSAEFPKEGPSILRIQQVVRGDSAAYFCASSPPQGGTIYFGEGSWLTVV.

This chain uses TRBV23-1 with TRBJ2-4; D not resolved. TRBV23-1 is known as an ORF, though its function is uncertain. There are 14 residues in the CDR3. Trimming stripped 8 bases from V and 0 bases from J, with 11 bases between. CDR3 nucleotides: TGCGCCAGCGGGCCAGGCCTAGCCAAAAACATTCAGTACTTC. This gives the protein CASGPGLAKNIQYF.

J is TRBJ2-7 and V is TRBV15; 8 bases line up with TRBD1. The germline V gene has CDR1 LNHNV and CDR2 YYDKDF (reference sequence). Trimming took 8 bases from V and 6 from J; bases not matched to a gene: 9. The CDR3 is made up of 13 amino acids. CDR3 sequence reads: CATLDRAKGEQYF. DNA of the CDR3: TGTGCCACCTTGGACAGGGCGAAAGGCGAGCAGTACTTC.

This rearrangement joins TRBV10-3 to TRBJ2-7; TRBD1 aligns across 7 bases. CDR3 length equals 14 residues. V gave up 6 bases and J gave up 3 bases; unmatched junction bases: 8. Per the germline V gene, CDR1 is ENHRY and CDR2 is SYGVKD. The CDR3 loop is CAIRSGTVYYEQYF. The CDR3 coding sequence is TGTGCCATCAGGTCCGGGACAGTTTACTACGAGCAGTACTTC.

V usage is TRBV18 and J usage is TRBJ1-2; D is ambiguous. Trimming shortened V by 10 bases and J by 8 bases, and 20 bases separated the two germline ends. The CDR3 length is 13 residues. Germline CDR1 reads KGHSH; CDR2 reads LQKENI. This chain's CDR3 is CATTWEGSDGYTF. Written as DNA, the CDR3 is TGTGCCACGACATGGGAGGGATCTGACGGCTACACCTTC.

J is TRBJ2-1 and V is TRBV11-2; D not resolved. CDR1 and CDR2 (germline): SGHAT, FQNNGV. The CDR3 loop spans 14 amino acids. V was pared by 1 base and J by 12 bases, with 16 bases between. CDR3 in amino acids: CASSLVTNPGVQFF. The CDR3 DNA reads as TGTGCCAGCAGCTTAGTGACGAACCCTGGCGTGCAGTTCTTC.

The gene calls are TRBV9 and TRBJ2-3; D is possibly TRBD2 (6 bases). In germline, CDR1 is SGDLS, CDR2 YYNGEE. CDR3 length: 15 residues. With 0 bases removed from V and 2 bases from J, the gap between germline ends came to 10 bases. In nucleotides, the CDR3 is TGTGCCAGCAGCGTAGATCAGGGACTCACAGATACGCAGTATTTT. It is translated as CASSVDQGLTDTQYF.

This rearrangement joins TRBV15 to TRBJ2-7; D is perhaps TRBD1 or TRBD2 (5 bases each). The CDR3 is made up of 14 amino acids. The germline V gene has CDR1 LNHNV and CDR2 YYDKDF (reference sequence). The V end was cut by 3 bases, the J end by 1 base, with 10 bases between. The CDR3, as DNA: TGTGCCACCAGCAGGAGAGGGGTATCCTACGAGCAGTACTTC. Translated: CATSRRGVSYEQYF.

The genes are TRBV28 and TRBJ1-5; 7 bases are shared with TRBD1. CDR1 and CDR2 from the germline V gene are MDHEN and SYDVKM. The CDR3 loop spans 13 amino acids. V shed 6 bases and J 1 base; nucleotides not matched to a gene: 0. CDR3 sequence reads: CASRGQSNQPQHF. CDR3 in DNA: TGTGCCAGCAGGGGACAGAGCAATCAGCCCCAGCATTTT.

The gene calls are TRBV7-3 and TRBJ1-2, with D perhaps TRBD1 (5 bases). From germline, CDR1 is SGHTA and CDR2 FQGTGA. Trimming shortened V by 5 bases and J by 6 bases, and 13 bases separated the two germline ends. The CDR3 extends over 13 amino acids. CDR3 bases: TGTGCCAGCAGCCCAGGGAGGGGTAATGGCTACACCTTC. Translation gives CASSPGRGNGYTF.

This chain links TRBV6-1 with TRBJ2-7; the match to TRBD1 covers 8 bases. The CDR3 is 13 residues long. Germline V lookup: CDR1 MNHNS, CDR2 SASEGT. V dropped 9 bases and J dropped 4; count of bases not matched to a gene: 8. The CDR3 nucleotides read TGTGCCAGTGCCGGACAGGGCCCATACGAGCAGTACTTC. Translation gives CASAGQGPYEQYF.

The rearrangement uses TRBV11-1 and TRBJ1-6; D call uncertain. CDR3 size: 12 residues. Trimming shortened V by 5 bases and J by 12 bases, and 11 bases separated the two germline ends. Germline CDR1 reads SGHAT; CDR2 reads FQDESV (reference sequence). Written as DNA, the CDR3 is TGTGCCAGCAGCACTCCCGGAGGACCCCTCCACTTT. Translated, it gives CASSTPGGPLHF.

This chain uses TRBV7-6 with TRBJ2-1; 16 bases agree with TRBD2. V lost 5 bases, J lost 7 bases, and 14 bases stayed unmatched. CDR1 and CDR2 from the germline V gene are SGHVS and FNYEAQ. There are 19 residues in the CDR3. Here the CDR3 reads CASSREPGLAGGPKNEQFF. CDR3 nucleotides: TGTGCCAGCAGCCGAGAACCGGGACTAGCGGGAGGGCCGAAGAATGAGCAGTTCTTC.

The chain is built from TRBV7-8 and TRBJ2-2; maybe TRBD2 (5 bases). CDR3 length: 14 amino acids. Germline V gene data show CDR1 as SGHVS and CDR2 as FQNEAQ. V was clipped by 3 bases and J by 1 base, with 6 bases between them. CDR3 nucleotide sequence: TGTGCCAGCAGCTTGAGCGGGAACACCGGGGAGCTGTTTTTT. Amino acids: CASSLSGNTGELFF.

The chain employs TRBV18 and TRBJ1-5; the D is unclear. The CDR3 is 13 residues long. Germline V gene data show CDR1 as KGHSH and CDR2 as LQKENI. V shed 2 bases and J shed 6 bases, with 8 bases lying between them. The CDR3 nucleotides are TGTGCCAGCTCACCAGTTCCGGGTCAGCCCCAGCATTTT. Protein product: CASSPVPGQPQHF.

The chain joins TRBV28 to TRBJ1-1, with TRBD1 matching over 8 bases. V lost 3 bases and J lost 0; bases outside the gene matches: 6. The CDR3 length is 16 residues. CDR1 is MDHEN, CDR2 SYDVKM, per germline. The CDR3 loop is CASSLDRALMNTEAFF. The CDR3 DNA is TGTGCCAGCAGTTTGGACAGGGCTTTAATGAACACTGAAGCTTTCTTT. The complete variable domain, with remaining parts taken from reference TRBV28 and TRBJ1-1, reads DVKVTQSSRYLVKRTGEKVFLECVQDMDHENMFWYRQDPGLGLRLIYFSYDVKMKEKGDIPEGYSVSREKKERFSLILESASTNQTSMYLCASSLDRALMNTEAFFGQGTRLTVV.

The J gene is TRBJ1-2, the V gene TRBV6-1, with unresolved D. CDR3 length: 14 amino acids. Germline V gene data show CDR1 as MNHNS and CDR2 as SASEGT. V shed 0 bases and J shed 11 bases, with 16 bases lying between them. CDR3 in amino acids: CASSEAASQAQYTF. DNA of the CDR3: TGTGCCAGCAGTGAAGCCGCGAGCCAGGCTCAATACACCTTC.

This clone has just one count. The J gene is TRBJ2-7, the V gene TRBV5-1; possibly TRBD1 for D (5 bases). Germline values: CDR1 SGHRS, CDR2 YFSETQ. The V gene lost 3 bases and the J gene lost 2 bases, with 12 bases spanning the gap. The CDR3 runs to 14 residues. This CDR3 reads CASSSSGKPYEQYF. The CDR3 DNA follows: TGCGCCAGCAGCTCATCAGGGAAGCCCTACGAGCAGTACTTC.

This chain uses TRBV10-2 with TRBJ2-1; maybe TRBD2 (6 bases). This CDR3 has 18 residues. The germline CDR1 and CDR2 sequences are WSHSY and SAAADI. The ends were cut back, 8 bases at V and 1 base at J, with 24 bases in the middle. CDR3 amino acids: CASGGVGERSVSYNEQFF. In DNA form, the CDR3 reads TGCGCCAGCGGAGGGGTTGGGGAAAGGTCTGTATCCTACAATGAGCAGTTCTTC.

The V gene is TRBV30, the J gene TRBJ1-5; no definite D call. V was cut by 0 bases and J by 8 bases, with 11 bases left in between. In germline, CDR1 is GTSNPN, CDR2 SVGIG (reference sequence). The CDR3 runs to 13 residues. Here the CDR3 reads CAWSVRSKEPQHF. The CDR3 DNA reads TGTGCCTGGAGTGTAAGGTCCAAGGAGCCCCAGCATTTT.

The chain uses TRBV19 and TRBJ1-5, with unresolved D. The CDR3 spans 12 residues. Trimming took off 7 bases at V and 4 bases at J, with 8 bases between the two ends. CDR1 and CDR2 from the germline V gene are LNHDA and SQIVND (reference sequence). CDR3 amino acids: CASKYRNQPQHF. In DNA, the CDR3 is TGTGCCAGTAAGTATCGGAATCAGCCCCAGCATTTT.

The chain has TRBV10-2 and TRBJ1-4; D unclear. The CDR3 totals 13 residues. V dropped 4 bases and J dropped 8 bases, with 11 bases sitting between them. The germline gives CDR1 WSHSY, CDR2 SAAADI. The CDR3 reads CASSVQMGEKLFF. The CDR3 DNA reads as TGCGCCAGCAGTGTACAAATGGGCGAAAAACTGTTTTTT.